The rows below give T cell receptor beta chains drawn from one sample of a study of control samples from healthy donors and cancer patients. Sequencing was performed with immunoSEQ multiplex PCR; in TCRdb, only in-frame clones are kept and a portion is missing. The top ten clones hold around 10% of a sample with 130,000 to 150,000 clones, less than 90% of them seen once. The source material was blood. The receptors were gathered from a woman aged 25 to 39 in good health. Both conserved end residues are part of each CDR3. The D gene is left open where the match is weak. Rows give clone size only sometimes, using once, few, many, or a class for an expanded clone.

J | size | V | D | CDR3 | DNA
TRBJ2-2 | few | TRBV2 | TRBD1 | CASRLTGVPGELFF | TGTGCCAGCAGGCTCACAGGGGTTCCCGGGGAGCTGTTTTTT
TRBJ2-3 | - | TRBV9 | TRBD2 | CASSTQGLAGGELDTQYF | TGTGCCAGCAGCACCCAGGGACTAGCGGGAGGGGAGTTGGATACGCAGTATTTT
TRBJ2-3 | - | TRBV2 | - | CASSVTTGDTQYF | TGTGCCAGCAGTGTCACCACGGGGGATACGCAGTATTTT
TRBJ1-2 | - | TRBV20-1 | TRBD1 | CSAASIQGNTF | TGCAGTGCCGCTTCGATACAGGGGAACACCTTC
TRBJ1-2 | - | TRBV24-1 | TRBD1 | CATSRGQGENYGYTF | TGTGCCACCAGTCGAGGACAGGGAGAAAACTATGGCTACACCTTC
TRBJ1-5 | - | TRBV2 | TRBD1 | CASRVGQGQSQPQHF | TGTGCCAGCAGAGTGGGGCAGGGACAGTCTCAGCCCCAGCATTTT
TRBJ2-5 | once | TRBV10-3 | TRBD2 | CATALGLAGQETQYF | TGTGCCACCGCCCTCGGACTAGCGGGTCAAGAGACCCAGTACTTC
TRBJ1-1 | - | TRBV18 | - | CASSPRGGVNTEAFF | TGTGCCAGCTCACCCCGGGGTGGGGTGAACACTGAAGCTTTCTTT
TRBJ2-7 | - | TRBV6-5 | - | CASSYHGSSYEQYF | TGTGCCAGCAGTTACCACGGGTCCTCCTACGAGCAGTACTTC
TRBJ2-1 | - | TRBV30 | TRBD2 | CAWSVTGLADGISYNEQFF | TGTGCCTGGAGTGTTACGGGACTAGCGGATGGTATTTCCTACAATGAGCAGTTCTTC
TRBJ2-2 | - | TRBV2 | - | CASSENAYTGELFF | TGTGCCAGCAGTGAAAACGCCTACACCGGGGAGCTGTTTTTT
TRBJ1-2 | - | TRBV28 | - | CATHLQGAVGGYGYTF | TGTGCCACCCACCTGCAAGGGGCCGTGGGGGGCTATGGCTACACCTTC
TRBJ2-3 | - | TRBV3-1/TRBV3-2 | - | CASSQERLRAQYF | TGTGCCAGCAGCCAGGAGAGACTTAGAGCGCAGTATTTT
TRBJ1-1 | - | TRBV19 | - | CASNPLGQYTEAFF | TGTGCCAGTAACCCACTGGGACAATACACTGAAGCTTTCTTT
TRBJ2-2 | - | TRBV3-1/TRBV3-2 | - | CASSGTGELFF | TGTGCCAGCAGTGGGACAGGGGAGCTGTTTTTT
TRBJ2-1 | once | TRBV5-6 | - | CASSPSRNEQFF | TGTGCCAGCAGCCCCAGCCGCAATGAGCAGTTCTTC
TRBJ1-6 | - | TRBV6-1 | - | CASSDTKARTPLHF | TGTGCCAGCAGTGATACGAAGGCTAGGACACCCCTCCACTTT
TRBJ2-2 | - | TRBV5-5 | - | CASSLGSELNTGELFF | TGTGCCAGCAGCTTGGGGTCGGAGCTTAACACCGGGGAGCTGTTTTTT
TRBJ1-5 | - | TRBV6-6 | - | CASIQRVDQPQHF | TGTGCCAGCATTCAAAGGGTAGATCAGCCCCAGCATTTT
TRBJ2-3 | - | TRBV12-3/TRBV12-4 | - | CASSFLDTDTQYF | TGTGCCAGCAGTTTTTTGGACACAGATACGCAGTATTTT
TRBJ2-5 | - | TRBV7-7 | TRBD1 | CASSSVGTDQETQYF | TGTGCCAGCAGCTCCGTAGGGACAGACCAAGAGACCCAGTACTTC
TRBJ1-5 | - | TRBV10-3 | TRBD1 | CAISPTGGGQPQHF | TGTGCCATCAGCCCCACAGGGGGCGGACAGCCCCAGCATTTT
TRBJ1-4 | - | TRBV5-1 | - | CASSLDGPFEKLFF | TGCGCCAGCAGCTTGGACGGGCCTTTTGAAAAACTGTTTTTT
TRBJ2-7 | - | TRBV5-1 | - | CASSPGRSSYEQYF | TGCGCCAGCAGCCCCGGACGGAGCTCCTACGAGCAGTACTTC
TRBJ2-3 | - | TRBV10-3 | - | CAISEKDTQYF | TGTGCCATCAGTGAGAAAGATACGCAGTATTTT
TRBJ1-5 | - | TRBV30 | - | CAWSLAIEGGPQHF | TGTGCCTGGAGTTTAGCCATCGAAGGGGGGCCCCAGCATTTT
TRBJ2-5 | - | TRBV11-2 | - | CASSLGWGSRETQYF | TGTGCCAGCAGCTTAGGGTGGGGAAGCCGAGAGACCCAGTACTTC
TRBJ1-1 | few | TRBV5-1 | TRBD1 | CASSQQGVTTEAFF | TGCGCCAGCAGTCAACAGGGGGTGACCACTGAAGCTTTCTTT
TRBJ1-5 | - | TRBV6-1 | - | CASSDRGQPQHF | TGTGCCAGCAGTGATAGGGGTCAGCCCCAGCATTTT
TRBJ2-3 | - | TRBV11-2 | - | CASSLEIAELELYF | TGTGCCAGCAGCTTAGAAATTGCCGAATTAGAGTTGTATTTT
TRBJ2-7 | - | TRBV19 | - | CASSKLARTHYEQYF | TGTGCCAGTAGTAAGTTAGCCCGGACTCACTACGAGCAGTACTTC
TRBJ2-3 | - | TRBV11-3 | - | CASSRGTDTQYF | TGTGCCAGCAGCCGCGGGACAGATACGCAGTATTTT
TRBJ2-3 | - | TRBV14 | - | CASSHLLVSTDTQYF | TGTGCCAGCAGCCATTTGCTCGTTAGCACAGATACGCAGTATTTT
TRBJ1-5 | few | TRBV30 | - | CAWGEGKGNQPQHF | TGTGCCTGGGGTGAGGGAAAGGGAAATCAGCCCCAGCATTTT
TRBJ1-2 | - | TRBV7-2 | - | CASSSVVDYGYTF | TGTGCCAGCAGCTCAGTTGTGGACTATGGCTACACCTTC
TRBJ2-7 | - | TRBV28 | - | CASSLLTAEQYF | TGTGCCAGCAGTTTACTGACGGCCGAGCAGTACTTC
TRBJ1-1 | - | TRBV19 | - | CASTQRQVNTEAFF | TGTGCCAGTACTCAGCGGCAAGTGAACACTGAAGCTTTCTTT
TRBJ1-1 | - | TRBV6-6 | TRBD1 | CASTVGQGAAEAFF | TGTGCCAGCACAGTTGGGCAGGGGGCTGCTGAAGCTTTCTTT
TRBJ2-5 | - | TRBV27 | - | CASSSRYQETQYF | TGTGCCAGCAGTTCGAGGTACCAAGAGACCCAGTACTTC
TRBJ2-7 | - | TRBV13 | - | CASSHPQGYEQYF | TGTGCCAGCAGTCACCCCCAGGGATACGAGCAGTACTTC
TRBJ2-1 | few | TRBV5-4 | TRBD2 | CASSRTSANNEQFF | TGTGCCAGCAGCAGGACTAGCGCCAACAATGAGCAGTTCTTC
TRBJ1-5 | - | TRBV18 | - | CASSLRRAPEDQPQHF | TGTGCCAGCTCACTCAGACGCGCCCCGGAGGACCAGCCCCAGCATTTT
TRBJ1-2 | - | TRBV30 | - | CAWSVQTLNYGYTF | TGTGCCTGGAGTGTACAAACCCTTAACTATGGCTACACCTTC
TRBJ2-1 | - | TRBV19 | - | CASSLRLGDQFF | TGTGCCAGTAGTCTCCGGCTAGGAGACCAGTTCTTC
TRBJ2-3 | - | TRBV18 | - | CASSSLTSTDTQYF | TGTGCCAGCTCAAGTCTCACTAGCACAGATACGCAGTATTTT
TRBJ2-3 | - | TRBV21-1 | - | CASSKGMITGTSNTDTQYF | TGTGCCAGCAGCAAAGGGATGATTACCGGGACATCTAACACAGATACGCAGTATTTT
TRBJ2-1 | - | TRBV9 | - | CASSVSPGSYNEQFF | TGTGCCAGCAGCGTGAGCCCGGGATCCTACAATGAGCAGTTCTTC
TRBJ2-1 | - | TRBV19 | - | CASRAGVGDEQFF | TGTGCCAGTAGGGCAGGGGTGGGAGATGAGCAGTTCTTC
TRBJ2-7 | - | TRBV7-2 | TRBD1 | CASRKAGGAFYEQYF | TGTGCCAGCAGAAAGGCAGGGGGCGCTTTCTACGAGCAGTACTTC
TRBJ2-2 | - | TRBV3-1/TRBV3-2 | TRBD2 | CASRERERTGELFF | TGTGCCAGCAGGGAGCGGGAGCGCACCGGGGAGCTGTTTTTT
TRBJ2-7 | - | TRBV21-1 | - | CASSNGTEPYYEQYF | TGTGCCAGCAGCAACGGGACAGAACCATACTACGAGCAGTACTTC
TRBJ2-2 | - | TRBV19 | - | CASSPPDRTGELFF | TGTGCCAGTTCCCCTCCCGATCGCACCGGGGAGCTGTTTTTT